The entry that follows covers one T cell receptor (beta chain) sequence. Germline-derived CDR1 and CDR2 are SGHNT and YENEEA. The CDR3 runs 13 residues. Trimming stripped 5 bases from V and 5 bases from J, with 10 bases between. This specimen comes from a study of shared clonotypes between healthy human individuals. Only in-frame clones appear in the TCRdb table, and some are missing; sequencing was by immunoSEQ multiplex PCR. This table has 1,500,000 or so clones, approximately 98.5% appearing once. Nashville, Tennessee was home to all donors, each a Caucasian adult. The clonotype comes from a young man in good health. The specimen was naive CD4+ T cells sorted from blood. Regarding subset: CD45RA+ positively selected. V gene TRBV11-3 combines with J gene TRBJ1-5; D ambiguous. CDR3 amino acids: CASSVMEDQPQHF. The CDR3 DNA sequence: TGTGCCAGCAGCGTTATGGAAGATCAGCCCCAGCATTTT.